This TCR beta chain was retrieved from a study of response to subunit inactivated influenza vaccine. Of note for this clonotype: Its antigen is currently unknown. One end of the junction fails to match germline, which may point to a read error.

Study-wide results and caveats: Authors suggested each seasonal influenza vaccination recruits few new T cells.

TCRdb analysed the RT-PCR reads with MiXCR anew, one entry per CDR3 protein. This table has over 400,000 distinct CDR3 sequences, around 9.9% appearing once. The CDR3 is 14 residues long. The TCR sequence derives from a man in his forties or fifties who received an inactivated influenza vaccine. The material sequenced was PBMCs from blood, taken around seven weeks after vaccination. The chain carries TRBV12-3 or TRBV12-4 and TRBJ1-5; D might be TRBD1 (5 bases). The CDR3 sequence: CVSRDSFSNQPQHF. The CDR3 bases are TGTGTCAGCAGAGACAGCTTTAGCAATCAGCCCCAGCATTTT.